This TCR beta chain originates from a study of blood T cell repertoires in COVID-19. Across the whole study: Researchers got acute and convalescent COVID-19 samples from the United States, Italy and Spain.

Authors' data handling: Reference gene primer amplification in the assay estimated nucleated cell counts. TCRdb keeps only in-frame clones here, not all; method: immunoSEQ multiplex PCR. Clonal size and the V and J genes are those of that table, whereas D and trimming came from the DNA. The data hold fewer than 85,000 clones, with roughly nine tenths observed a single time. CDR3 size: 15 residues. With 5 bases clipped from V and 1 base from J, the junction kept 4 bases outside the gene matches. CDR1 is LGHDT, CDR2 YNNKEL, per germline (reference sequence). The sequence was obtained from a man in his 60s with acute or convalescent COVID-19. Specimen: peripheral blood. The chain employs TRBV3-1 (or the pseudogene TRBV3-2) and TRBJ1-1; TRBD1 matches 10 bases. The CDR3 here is CASSTWTGGNTEAFF. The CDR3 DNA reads TGTGCCAGCAGCACATGGACAGGGGGGAACACTGAAGCTTTCTTT.